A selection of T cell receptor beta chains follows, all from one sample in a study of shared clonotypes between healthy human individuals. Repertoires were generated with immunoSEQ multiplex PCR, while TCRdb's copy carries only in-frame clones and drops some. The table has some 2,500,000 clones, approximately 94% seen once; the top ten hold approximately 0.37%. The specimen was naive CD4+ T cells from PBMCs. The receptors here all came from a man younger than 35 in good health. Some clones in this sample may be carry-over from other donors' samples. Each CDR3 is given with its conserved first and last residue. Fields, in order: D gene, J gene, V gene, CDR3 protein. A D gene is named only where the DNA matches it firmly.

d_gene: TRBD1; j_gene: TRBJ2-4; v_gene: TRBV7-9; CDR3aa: CASSSPGQGNIQYF
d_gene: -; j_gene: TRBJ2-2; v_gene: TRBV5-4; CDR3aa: CASSLSAANTGELFF
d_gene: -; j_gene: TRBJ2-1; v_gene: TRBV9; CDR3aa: CASSGQAATYNEQFF
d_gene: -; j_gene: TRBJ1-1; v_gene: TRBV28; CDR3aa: CASSLQGPMNTEAFF
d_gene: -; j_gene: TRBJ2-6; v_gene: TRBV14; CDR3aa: CASSQDRGSSGANVLTF
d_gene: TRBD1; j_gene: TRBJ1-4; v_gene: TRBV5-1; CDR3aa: CASSLNRGFNEKLFF
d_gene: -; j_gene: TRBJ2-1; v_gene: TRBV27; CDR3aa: CASSRSRTPPNEQFF
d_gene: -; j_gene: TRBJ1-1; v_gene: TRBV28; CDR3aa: CASRTTHQGSTEAFF
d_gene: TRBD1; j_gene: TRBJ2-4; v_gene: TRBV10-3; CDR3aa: CAIGVDRDGNIQYF
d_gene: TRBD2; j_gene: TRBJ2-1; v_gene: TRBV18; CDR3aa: CASSPQLAGGPGDNEQFF
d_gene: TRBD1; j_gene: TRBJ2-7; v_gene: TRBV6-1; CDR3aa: CASSQGQGAPYEQYF
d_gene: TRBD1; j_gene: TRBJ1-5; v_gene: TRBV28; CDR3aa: CASSQTGLGKQPQHF
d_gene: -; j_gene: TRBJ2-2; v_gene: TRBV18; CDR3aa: CASSRDSYTGELFF
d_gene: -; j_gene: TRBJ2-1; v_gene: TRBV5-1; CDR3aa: CASSLGLGLGNEQFF
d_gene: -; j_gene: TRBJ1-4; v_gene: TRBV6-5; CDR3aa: CASSYLSPTNEKLFF
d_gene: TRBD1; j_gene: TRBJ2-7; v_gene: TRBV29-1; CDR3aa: CSVVGTGGDEQYF
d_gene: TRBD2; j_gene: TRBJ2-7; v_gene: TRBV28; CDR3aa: CASSFPSGSYEQYF
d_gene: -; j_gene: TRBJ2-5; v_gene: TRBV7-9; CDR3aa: CASSLGEETQYF
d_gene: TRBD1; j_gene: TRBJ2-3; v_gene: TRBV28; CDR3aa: CASSFRTGRHADTQYF
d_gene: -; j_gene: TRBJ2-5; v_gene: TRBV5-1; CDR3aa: CASSLTLSGVGETQYF
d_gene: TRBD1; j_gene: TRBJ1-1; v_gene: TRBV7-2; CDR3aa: CASSLKGAMNTEAFF
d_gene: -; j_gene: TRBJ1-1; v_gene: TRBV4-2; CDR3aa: CASSQEGIENTEAFF
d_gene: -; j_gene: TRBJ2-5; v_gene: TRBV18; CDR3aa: CASSPSTAGRETQYF
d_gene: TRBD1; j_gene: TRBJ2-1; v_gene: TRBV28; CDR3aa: CASTGFLGQNYNEQFF
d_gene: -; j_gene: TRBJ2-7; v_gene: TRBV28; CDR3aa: CASSFSGGSLYEQYF
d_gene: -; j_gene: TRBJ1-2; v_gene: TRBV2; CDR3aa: CASSVVPVGSGYTF
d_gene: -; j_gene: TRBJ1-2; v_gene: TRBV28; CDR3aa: CASSPGAMGNYGYTF
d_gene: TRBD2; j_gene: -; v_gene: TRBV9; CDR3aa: CASSVSGSGRPYEQYF
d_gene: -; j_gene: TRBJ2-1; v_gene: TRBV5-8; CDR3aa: CASSFDPRGTFEQFF
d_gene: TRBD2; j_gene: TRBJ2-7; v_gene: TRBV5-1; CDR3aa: CASSFSSGMSSYEQYF
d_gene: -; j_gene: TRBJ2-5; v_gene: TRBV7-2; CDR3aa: CASSLVEGETQYF
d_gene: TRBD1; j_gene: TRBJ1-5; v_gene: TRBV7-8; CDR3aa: CASSPDHRGNQPQHF
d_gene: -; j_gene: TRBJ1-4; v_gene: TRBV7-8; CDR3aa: CASSRRKGGEKLFF
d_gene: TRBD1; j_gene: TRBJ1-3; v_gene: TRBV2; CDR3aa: CASSRTGVGNTIYF
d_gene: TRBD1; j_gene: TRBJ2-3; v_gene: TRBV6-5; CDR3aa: CASSWGQGKDTQYF
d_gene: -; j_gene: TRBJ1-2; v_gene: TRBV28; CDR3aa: CASRLGLGGGYTF
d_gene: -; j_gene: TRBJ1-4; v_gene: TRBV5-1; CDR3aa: CASSRGPSTNEKLFF
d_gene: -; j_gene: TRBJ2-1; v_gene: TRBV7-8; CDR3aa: CASSRRRLDNEQFF
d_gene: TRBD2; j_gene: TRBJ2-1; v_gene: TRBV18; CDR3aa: CASSPAIAGVNEQFF
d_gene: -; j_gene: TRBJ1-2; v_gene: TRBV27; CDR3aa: CASSFVRSSGYGYTF
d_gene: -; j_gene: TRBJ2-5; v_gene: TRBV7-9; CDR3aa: CASSSLAVTQETQYF
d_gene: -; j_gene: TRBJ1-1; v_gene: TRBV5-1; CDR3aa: CASSSFGGPNTEAFF
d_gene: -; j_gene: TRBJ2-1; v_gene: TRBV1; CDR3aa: CTSSSQRIPLWGEQFF
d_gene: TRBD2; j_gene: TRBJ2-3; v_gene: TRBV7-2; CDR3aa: CASSATSGPLDTQYF
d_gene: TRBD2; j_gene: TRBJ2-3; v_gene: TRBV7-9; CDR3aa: CASSPGLATSTDTQYF
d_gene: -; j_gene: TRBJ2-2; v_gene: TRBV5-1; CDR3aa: CASSLRVDGELFF
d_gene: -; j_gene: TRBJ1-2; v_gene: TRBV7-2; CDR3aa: CASSVQGLFVYGYTF
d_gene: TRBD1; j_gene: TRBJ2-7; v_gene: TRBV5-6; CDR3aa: CASSLGQGAYEQYF